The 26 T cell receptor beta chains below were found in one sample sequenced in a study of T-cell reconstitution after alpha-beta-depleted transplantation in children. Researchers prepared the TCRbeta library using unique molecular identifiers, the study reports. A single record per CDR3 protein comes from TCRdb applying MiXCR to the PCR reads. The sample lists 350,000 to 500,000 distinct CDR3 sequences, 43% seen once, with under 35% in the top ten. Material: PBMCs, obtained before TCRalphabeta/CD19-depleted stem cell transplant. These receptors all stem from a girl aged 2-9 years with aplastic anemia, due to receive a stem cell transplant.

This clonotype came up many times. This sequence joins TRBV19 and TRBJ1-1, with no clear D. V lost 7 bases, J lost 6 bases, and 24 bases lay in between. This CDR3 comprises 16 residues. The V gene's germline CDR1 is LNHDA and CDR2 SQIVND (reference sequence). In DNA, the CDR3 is TGTGCCAGTATTGATCCAGGTGGCTCCGGACTACCTGAAGCTTTCTTT. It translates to CASIDPGGSGLPEAFF.

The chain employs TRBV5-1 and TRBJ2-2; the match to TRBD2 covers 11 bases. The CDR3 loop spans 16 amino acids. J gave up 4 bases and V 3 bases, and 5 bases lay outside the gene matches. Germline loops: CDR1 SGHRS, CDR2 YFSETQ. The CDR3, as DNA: TGCGCCAGCAGCTCACTAGCGGGAGCAGTCACCGGGGAGCTGTTTTTT. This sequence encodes CASSSLAGAVTGELFF.

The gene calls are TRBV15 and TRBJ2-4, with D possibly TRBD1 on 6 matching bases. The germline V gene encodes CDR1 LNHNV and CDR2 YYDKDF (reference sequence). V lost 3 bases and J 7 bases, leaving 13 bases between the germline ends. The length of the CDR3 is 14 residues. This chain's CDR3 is CATSRERGTNIQYF. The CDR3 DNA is TGTGCCACCAGCAGGGAGAGGGGGACCAACATTCAGTACTTC.

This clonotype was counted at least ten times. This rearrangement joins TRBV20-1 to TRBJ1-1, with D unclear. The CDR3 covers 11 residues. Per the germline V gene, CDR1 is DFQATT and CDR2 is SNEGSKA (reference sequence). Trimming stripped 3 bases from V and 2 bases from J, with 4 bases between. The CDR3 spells CSARVNTEAFF. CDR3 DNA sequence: TGCAGTGCTAGGGTCAACACTGAAGCTTTCTTT.

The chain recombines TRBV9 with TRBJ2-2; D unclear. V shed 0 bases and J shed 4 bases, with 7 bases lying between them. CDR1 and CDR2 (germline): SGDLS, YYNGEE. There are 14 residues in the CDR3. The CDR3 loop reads CASSVGPATGELFF. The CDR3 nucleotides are TGTGCCAGCAGCGTAGGGCCAGCCACCGGGGAGCTGTTTTTT. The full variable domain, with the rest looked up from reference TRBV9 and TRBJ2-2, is DSGVTQTPKHLITATGQRVTLRCSPRSGDLSVYWYQQSLDQGLQFLIQYYNGEERAKGNILERFSAQQFPDLHSELNLSSLELGDSALYFCASSVGPATGELFFGEGSRLTVL.

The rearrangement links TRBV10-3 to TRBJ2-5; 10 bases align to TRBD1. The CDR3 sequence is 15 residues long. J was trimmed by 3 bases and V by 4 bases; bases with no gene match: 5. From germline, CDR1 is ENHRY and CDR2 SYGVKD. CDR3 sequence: CAISGTGTGEETQYF. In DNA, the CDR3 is TGTGCCATCAGTGGAACCGGGACAGGGGAAGAGACCCAGTACTTC.

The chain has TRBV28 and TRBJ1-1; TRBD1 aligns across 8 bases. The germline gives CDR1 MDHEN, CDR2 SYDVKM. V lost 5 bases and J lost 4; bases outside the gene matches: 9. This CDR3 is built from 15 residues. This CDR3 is CASSIPQGATTEAFF. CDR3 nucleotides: TGTGCCAGCAGTATCCCCCAGGGGGCGACCACTGAAGCTTTCTTT.

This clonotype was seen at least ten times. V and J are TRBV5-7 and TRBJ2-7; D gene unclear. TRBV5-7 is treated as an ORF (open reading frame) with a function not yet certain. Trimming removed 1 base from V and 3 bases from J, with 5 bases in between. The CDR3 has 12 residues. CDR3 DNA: TGTGCCAGCAGCTTGACGAACTACGAGCAGTACTTC. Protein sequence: CASSLTNYEQYF.

This CDR3 is CASSFGALTGITEAFF. For the CDR3, the DNA is TGTGCCAGCAGTTTTGGCGCCTTGACAGGTATCACTGAAGCTTTCTTT. V is TRBV12-3 or TRBV12-4 and J is TRBJ1-1; D might be TRBD1 (6 bases). The V and J ends lost 3 bases and 4 bases respectively, with 18 bases between them. The CDR3 length is 16 residues.

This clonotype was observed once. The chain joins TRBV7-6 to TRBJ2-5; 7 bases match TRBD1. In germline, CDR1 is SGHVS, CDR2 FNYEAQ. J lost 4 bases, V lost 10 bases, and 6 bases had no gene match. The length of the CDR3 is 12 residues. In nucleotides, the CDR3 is TGTGCCACCCAGGGGGAAGGAGAGACCCAGTACTTC. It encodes CATQGEGETQYF.

Here the CDR3 DNA reads TGCGCCAGCAGCCCCCCAGGGATGGAACAGTACTTC. It codes for CASSPPGMEQYF. The V gene is TRBV5-1, the J gene TRBJ2-7, with D maybe TRBD1 (5 bases). The CDR3 loop spans 12 amino acids. Trimming removed 4 bases from V and 10 bases from J, with 15 bases in between. CDR1 is SGHRS, CDR2 YFSETQ, per germline.

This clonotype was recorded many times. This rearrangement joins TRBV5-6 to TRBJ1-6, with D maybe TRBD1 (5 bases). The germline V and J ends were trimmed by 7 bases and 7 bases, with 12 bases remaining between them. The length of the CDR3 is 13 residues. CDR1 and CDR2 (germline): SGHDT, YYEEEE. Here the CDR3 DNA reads TGTGCCAGCCAGACAGTCCAAAATTCACCCCTCCACTTT. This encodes CASQTVQNSPLHF. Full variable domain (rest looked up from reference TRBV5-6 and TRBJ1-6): DAGVTQSPTHLIKTRGQQVTLRCSPKSGHDTVSWYQQALGQGPQFIFQYYEEEERQRGNFPDRFSGHQFPNYSSELNVNALLLGDSALYLCASQTVQNSPLHFGNGTRLTVT.

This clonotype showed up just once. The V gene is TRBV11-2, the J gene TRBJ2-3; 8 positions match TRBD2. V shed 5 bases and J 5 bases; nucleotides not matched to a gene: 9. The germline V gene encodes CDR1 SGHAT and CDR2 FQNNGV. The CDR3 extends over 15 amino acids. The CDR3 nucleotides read TGTGCCAGCAGCCACACGCGAGCGGGGGAAGATACGCAGTATTTT. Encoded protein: CASSHTRAGEDTQYF.

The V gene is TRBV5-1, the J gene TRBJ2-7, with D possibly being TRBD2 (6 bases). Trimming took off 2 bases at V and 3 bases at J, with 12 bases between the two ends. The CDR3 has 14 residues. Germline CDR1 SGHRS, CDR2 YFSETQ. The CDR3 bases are TGCGCCAGCAGCTTCGCCGGGACTCACTACGAGCAGTACTTC. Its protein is CASSFAGTHYEQYF. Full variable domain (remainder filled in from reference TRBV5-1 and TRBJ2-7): KAGVTQTPRYLIKTRGQQVTLSCSPISGHRSVSWYQQTPGQGLQFLFEYFSETQRNKGNFPGRFSGRQFSNSRSEMNVSTLELGDSALYLCASSFAGTHYEQYFGPGTRLTVT.

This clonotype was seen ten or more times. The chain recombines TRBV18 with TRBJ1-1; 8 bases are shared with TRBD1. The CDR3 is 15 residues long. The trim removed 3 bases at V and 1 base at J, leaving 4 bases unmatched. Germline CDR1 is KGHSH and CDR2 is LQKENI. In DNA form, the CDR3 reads TGTGCCAGCTCACCGAACGGACAGGGGAACACTGAAGCTTTCTTT. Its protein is CASSPNGQGNTEAFF.

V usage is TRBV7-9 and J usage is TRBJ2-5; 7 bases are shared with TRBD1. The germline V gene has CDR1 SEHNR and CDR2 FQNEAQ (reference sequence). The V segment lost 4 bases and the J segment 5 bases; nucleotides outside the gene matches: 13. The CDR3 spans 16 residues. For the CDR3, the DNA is TGTGCCAGCAGCTCTCGAGATCTGACAGGGTCCGAGACCCAGTACTTC. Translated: CASSSRDLTGSETQYF.

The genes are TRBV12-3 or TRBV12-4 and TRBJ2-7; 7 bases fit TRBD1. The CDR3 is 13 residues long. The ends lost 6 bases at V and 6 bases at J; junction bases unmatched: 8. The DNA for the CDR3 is TGTGCCAGCAGCCTACAGGGGCTCGGCGAGCAGTACTTC. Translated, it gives CASSLQGLGEQYF.

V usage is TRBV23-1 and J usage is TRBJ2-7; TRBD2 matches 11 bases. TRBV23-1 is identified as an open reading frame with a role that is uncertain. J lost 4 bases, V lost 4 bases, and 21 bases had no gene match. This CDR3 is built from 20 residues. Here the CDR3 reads CASSLYSTSGGPLLVYEQYF. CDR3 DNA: TGCGCCAGCAGTCTTTACTCTACTAGCGGGGGACCCCTGTTGGTTTACGAGCAGTACTTC.

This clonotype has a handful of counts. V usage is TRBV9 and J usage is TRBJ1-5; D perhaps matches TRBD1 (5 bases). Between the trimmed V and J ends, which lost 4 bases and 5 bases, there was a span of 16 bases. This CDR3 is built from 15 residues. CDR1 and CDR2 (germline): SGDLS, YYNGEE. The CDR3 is CASSPSAGWDQPQHF. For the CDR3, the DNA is TGTGCCAGCAGCCCTTCAGCAGGGTGGGATCAGCCCCAGCATTTT.

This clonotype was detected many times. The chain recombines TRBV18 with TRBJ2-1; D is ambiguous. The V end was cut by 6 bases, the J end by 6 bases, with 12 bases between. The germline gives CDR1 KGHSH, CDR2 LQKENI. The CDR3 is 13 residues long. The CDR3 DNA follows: TGTGCCAGCTCGAGGCAGGTTTCCAATGAGCAGTTCTTC. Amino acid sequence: CASSRQVSNEQFF.

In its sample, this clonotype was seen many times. CDR3 loop: CSVEGLTSGWDQYF. CDR3 DNA: TGCAGCGTTGAGGGGTTGACTAGCGGGTGGGACCAGTACTTC. The V gene is TRBV29-1, the J gene TRBJ2-5, with 10 positions matching TRBD2. Trimming at V came to 3 bases and at J to 10 bases, leaving 11 bases not matched to a gene. This CDR3 region has 14 residues. The germline CDR1 and CDR2 sequences are SQVTM and ANQGSEA.

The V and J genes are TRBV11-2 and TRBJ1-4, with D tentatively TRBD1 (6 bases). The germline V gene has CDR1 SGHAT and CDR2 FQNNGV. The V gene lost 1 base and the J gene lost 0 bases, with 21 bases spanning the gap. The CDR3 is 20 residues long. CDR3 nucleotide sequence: TGTGCCAGCAGCTTAGTAGTCGGGACACCCTACCGCTCAACTAATGAAAAACTGTTTTTT. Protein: CASSLVVGTPYRSTNEKLFF.

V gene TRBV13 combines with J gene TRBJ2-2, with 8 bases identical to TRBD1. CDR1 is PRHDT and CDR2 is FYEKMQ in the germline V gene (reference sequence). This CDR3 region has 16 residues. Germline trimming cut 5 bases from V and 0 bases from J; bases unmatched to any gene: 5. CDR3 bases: TGTGCCAGCAGCATAACAGGGGGTTCGAACACCGGGGAGCTGTTTTTT. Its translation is CASSITGGSNTGELFF. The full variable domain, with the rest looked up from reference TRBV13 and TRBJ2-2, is AAGVIQSPRHLIKEKRETATLKCYPIPRHDTVYWYQQGPGQDPQFLISFYEKMQSDKGSIPDRFSAQQFSDYHSELNMSSLELGDSALYFCASSITGGSNTGELFFGEGSRLTVL.

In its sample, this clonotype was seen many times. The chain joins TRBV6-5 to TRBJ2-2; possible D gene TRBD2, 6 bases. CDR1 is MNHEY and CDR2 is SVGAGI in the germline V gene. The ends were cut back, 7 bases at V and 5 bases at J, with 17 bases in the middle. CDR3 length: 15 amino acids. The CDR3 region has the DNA TGTGCCAGCAATTATAGGCGGGGAGGAACCGGGGAGCTGTTTTTT. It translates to CASNYRRGGTGELFF.

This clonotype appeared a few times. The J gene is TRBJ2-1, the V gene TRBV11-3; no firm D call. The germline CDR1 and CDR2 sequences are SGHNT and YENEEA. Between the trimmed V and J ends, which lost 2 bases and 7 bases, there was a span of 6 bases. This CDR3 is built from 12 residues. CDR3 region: CASSLNANEQFF. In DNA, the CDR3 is TGTGCCAGCAGCTTAAACGCAAATGAGCAGTTCTTC.

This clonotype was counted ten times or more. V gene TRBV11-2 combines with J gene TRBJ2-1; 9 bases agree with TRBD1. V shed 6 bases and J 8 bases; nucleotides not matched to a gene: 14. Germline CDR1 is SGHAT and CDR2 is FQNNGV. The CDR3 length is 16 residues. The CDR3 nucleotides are TGTGCCAGCAGTAAAACAGGAGGGACAGGGTTCGATGAGCAGTTCTTC. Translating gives CASSKTGGTGFDEQFF.